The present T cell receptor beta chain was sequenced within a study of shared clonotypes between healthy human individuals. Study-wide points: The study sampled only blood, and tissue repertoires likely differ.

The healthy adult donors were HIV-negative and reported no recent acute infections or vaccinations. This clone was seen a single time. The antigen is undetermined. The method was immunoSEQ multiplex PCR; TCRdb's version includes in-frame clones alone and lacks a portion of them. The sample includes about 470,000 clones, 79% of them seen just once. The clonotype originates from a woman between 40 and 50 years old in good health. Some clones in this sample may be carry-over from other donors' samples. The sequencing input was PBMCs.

CDR3 DNA sequence: TGTGCCAGCAGCTTAGGGTACACAGCTGGAAACACCATATATTTT. This encodes CASSLGYTAGNTIYF. The chain has TRBV7-2 and TRBJ1-3, with no clear D. Trimming took 1 base from V and 2 from J, leaving 9 bases between them. The CDR3 totals 15 residues. Germline-derived CDR1 and CDR2 are SGHTA and FQGNSA.